What follows is one T cell receptor (beta chain) and its context. Its matching antigen is unknown. Losses at the gene ends were 4 bases for V and 4 bases for J; bases not matched to a gene: 3. The length of the CDR3 is 16 residues. Germline V gene data show CDR1 as MNHNY and CDR2 as SVGAGI (reference sequence). The donors were part of the validation cohort of 120 subjects. That cohort was separate from the first cohort, which comprised several hundred subjects. This sample is drawn from a study of cytomegalovirus exposure and HLA in healthy donors. Broader study findings: High sensitivity and specificity were reportedly achieved when the classifier diagnosed cytomegalovirus status.

Data came from immunoSEQ multiplex PCR; TCRdb stores just in-frame clones and leaves some out. This table holds roughly 260,000 clones, around 91% found once. The sequence derives from a woman aged 18-30 years in good health and CMV-seronegative. The sample taken for sequencing was PBMCs. V gene TRBV6-6 combines with J gene TRBJ2-3, with TRBD2 identical over 15 bases. The CDR3 protein is CASSSRTSGGADTQYF. The CDR3 DNA reads TGTGCCAGCAGTTCCCGGACTAGCGGGGGGGCAGATACGCAGTATTTT.